The present T cell receptor (beta chain) was sequenced within a study of lymphopenia after photon versus proton radiotherapy (dated by TCRdb to between 2017 and 2020). Notes on the research overall: In patients with gastrointestinal tumors who developed high-grade lymphopenia, the study compared the immunological effects of photon radiation therapy with those of proton radiation therapy. The goal of the study was to characterize the differences between the two radiation modalities in how they affect the immune system. A cohort of roughly 18 patients with gastrointestinal tumors who received either photon or proton therapy and subsequently developed lymphopenia was included. Results the study describes overall, beyond this receptor: After the lymphocyte count nadir, repertoires from photon-treated patients showed oligoclonal expansion, particularly of CD8+ Temra cells, and this expansion drove the decline in diversity. Among patients across the cohort who died, overall survival time showed an inverse correlation with a larger post-nadir drop in TCR diversity. The survival association was examined only in patients who died, and the authors described better survival with proton therapy as a possibility, not as a demonstrated result. Relative stability during treatment was observed in proton-treated patients, whereas loss of naive T cells and TCR diversity and gain of effector/memory populations were observed in photon-treated patients.

As to this clone: The target of this receptor is not known. No per-base quality is available; no much larger clone lies one base away.

The V end loses 3 bases and the J end loses 0 bases, and a stretch of 9 bases separates them. The germline V gene specifies MDHEN as CDR1 and SYDVKM as CDR2. The CDR3 has 15 amino acids, counting the end cysteine and phenylalanine. The read is trimmed to its CDR3 DNA, 45 bases read in frame from base 1. Library creation used the immunoSEQ multiplex PCR assay. T cell repertoires were profiled by deep sequencing of rearranged TCR beta loci, alongside multiparametric flow cytometry. Here the immuneACCESS table is served through TCRdb, limited to in-frame sequences with V and J called. Missing clones are a known gap in these copies; in checked studies unresolved V genes cover under half, and the rest lacks a known reason. This sample lists approximately 91,000 clones; 83% were detected once. Under 1.5% of the sample comes from the top ten.

Source: peripheral blood, taken from a patient treated with proton-based radiotherapy. The chain links TRBV28 with TRBJ1-5; the D region possibly corresponds to TRBD1 (5 bases align). The source of this sequence is a man aged 60-69 years with pancreatic cancer. The sequence in DNA is TGTGCCAGCAGTTTCGGCGGGGCTAGCAATCAGCCCCAGCATTTT. Translated, it gives CASSFGGASNQPQHF. Beyond the CDR3, the reference TRBV28 and TRBJ1-5 genes provide the residues; the full variable domain reads: DVKVTQSSRYLVKRTGEKVFLECVQDMDHENMFWYRQDPGLGLRLIYFSYDVKMKEKGDIPEGYSVSREKKERFSLILESASTNQTSMYLCASSFGGASNQPQHFGDGTRLSIL.